This section outlines one T cell receptor beta chain sequence together with its context. The data originate from a study of blood T cell repertoires in COVID-19. The wider study: Samples taken during acute and convalescent COVID-19 were collected in the United States, Italy and Spain. T cells, B-cell-depleted T cells, or PBMCs supplied cDNA or gDNA.

Authors' processing steps: Estimation of nucleated cell counts relied on the amplification of reference gene primers. Here immunoSEQ multiplex PCR was the method, and the copy in TCRdb shows in-frame clones only, minus some. The DNA gave D and trimming, while V, J and clone size come from that table. The sample holds around 210,000 clones; 88% are singletons and the top ten take roughly 19%. The CDR3 length is 13 residues. V shed 7 bases and J shed 3 bases, with 10 bases lying between them. Germline CDR1 SGHAT, CDR2 FQNNGV. J is TRBJ2-4 and V is TRBV11-2; tentatively, D is TRBD2 (5 bases). The material sequenced was peripheral blood. The receptor was derived from a man between 50 and 59 years old with COVID-19, enrolled during active disease. As DNA, the CDR3 is TGTGCCAGCACCTCCGGGGACAAAAACATTCAGTACTTC. Translating it yields CASTSGDKNIQYF. The whole variable domain, remainder taken from reference TRBV11-2 and TRBJ2-4, is EAGVAQSPRYKIIEKRQSVAFWCNPISGHATLYWYQQILGQGPKLLIQFQNNGVVDDSQLPKDRFSAERLKGVDSTLKIQPAKLEDSAVYLCASTSGDKNIQYFGAGTRLSVL.